This T cell receptor (beta chain) was found in a study of T-cell memory formation after mild COVID-19. Using its own MiXCR run on the 5' RACE reads, TCRdb lists one record per CDR3 protein. The table shows 250,000 to 300,000 distinct CDR3 sequences, with 15% to 20% occurring only once. This clonotype was picked up a small number of times. Trimming left V 0 bases short and J 7 bases short, with 7 bases between. Germline values: CDR1 MGHRA, CDR2 YSYEKL. The CDR3 length is 13 residues. The rearrangement uses TRBV4-1 and TRBJ1-5; D is ambiguous. The sample taken for sequencing was PBMCs or a T cell subset sorted from them (not recorded which). This TCR derives from a man aged 18 to 35 who had mild COVID-19 (a few samples of this study predate the infection). Cell type and time point are not known. The CDR3 nucleotides are TGCGCCAGCAGCCAAGAAATGACGCAGCCCCAGCATTTT. Protein sequence: CASSQEMTQPQHF.